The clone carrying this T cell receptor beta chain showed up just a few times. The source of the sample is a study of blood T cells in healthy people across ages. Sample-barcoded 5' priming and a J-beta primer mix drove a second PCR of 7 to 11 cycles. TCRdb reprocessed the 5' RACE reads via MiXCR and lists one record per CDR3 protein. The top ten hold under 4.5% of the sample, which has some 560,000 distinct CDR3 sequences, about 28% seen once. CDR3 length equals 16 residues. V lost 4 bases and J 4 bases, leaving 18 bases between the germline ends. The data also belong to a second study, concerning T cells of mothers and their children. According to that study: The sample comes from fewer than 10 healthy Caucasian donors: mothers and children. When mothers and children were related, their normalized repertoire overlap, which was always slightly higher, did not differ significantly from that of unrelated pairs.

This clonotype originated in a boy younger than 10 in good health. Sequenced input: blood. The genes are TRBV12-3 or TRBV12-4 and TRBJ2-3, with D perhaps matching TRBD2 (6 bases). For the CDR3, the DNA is TGTGCCAGCAGTTCCGACCGGGACTTGAGCGCAGATACGCAGTATTTT. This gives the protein CASSSDRDLSADTQYF.